This T cell receptor (beta chain) was found in a study of blood T cell repertoires in COVID-19. Overall study: Samples representing acute and convalescent COVID-19 were sourced from the United States, Italy and Spain.

Generated by immunoSEQ multiplex PCR, the TCRdb table keeps only in-frame clones and is missing some. The data contain under 250,000 clones, 75% to 90% of them singletons. CDR3 length: 14 amino acids. The V gene's germline CDR1 is MNHEY and CDR2 SMNVEV (reference sequence). Losses at the gene ends were 2 bases for V and 7 bases for J; bases not matched to a gene: 7. Participants came from under 30 US areas, aged about 18 to 89 years. Exposed study participants had met a COVID-19 case within 2 weeks before entry. This sequence was found in a woman in her twenties or thirties who had been exposed to COVID-19. This chain uses TRBV27 with TRBJ1-2; TRBD1 matches at 7 bases. Sequenced: PBMCs or T cells enriched from blood (not recorded which). The CDR3 region is CASSLGATGSGYTF. DNA of the CDR3: TGTGCCAGCAGTTTAGGGGCGACAGGGTCTGGCTACACCTTC.